Listed below are T cell receptor beta chains from one sample, sequenced in a study of T cells in Graves' hyperthyroidism and ophthalmopathy. From the multiplex PCR reads, TCRdb called clonotypes with MiXCR, one entry per CDR3 protein. The sample lists around 520,000 distinct CDR3 sequences, around 15% occurring once. Sequencing was carried out using blood. The origin of the receptors is a young woman with Graves' hyperthyroidism. The CDR3 runs from the conserved cysteine through the conserved F or W. The order of the fields is J gene, D gene, clone size, V gene, CDR3 protein, CDR3 DNA. The D gene is left open where the match is weak. The size field is filled for only some rows; it gives once, few, many or a size class.

>TRBJ2-1|.|.|TRBV11-2
CASSLRDSNFGHEQFF
TGTGCCAGCAGCTTGAGGGACTCCAATTTCGGGCATGAGCAGTTCTTC
>TRBJ1-5|.|many|TRBV7-8
CASSFTRLGASNQPQHF
TGTGCCAGCAGCTTTACGAGGTTGGGGGCGAGCAATCAGCCCCAGCATTTT
>TRBJ1-5|TRBD1|.|TRBV20-1
CSAPGQGDQPQHF
TGCAGTGCGCCTGGACAGGGAGATCAGCCCCAGCATTTT
>TRBJ2-2|.|many|TRBV3-1
CASSQDRGPQRPGELFF
TGTGCCAGCAGCCAAGATCGCGGGCCCCAGCGCCCCGGGGAGCTGTTTTTT
>TRBJ2-4|.|few|TRBV7-2
CASSPVLGGIKLAKNIQYF
TGTGCCAGCAGCCCCGTTCTCGGCGGGATTAAACTAGCCAAAAACATTCAGTACTTC
>TRBJ1-6|.|few|TRBV27
CASRRREFNSPLHF
TGTGCCAGCAGGCGGAGGGAGTTTAATTCACCCCTCCACTTT
>TRBJ1-1|.|many|TRBV6-5
CASSYRQEAFF
TGTGCCAGCAGTTACCGTCAGGAAGCTTTCTTT
>TRBJ1-4|.|many|TRBV7-9
CASSSFNLGEKLFF
TGTGCCAGCAGCTCCTTTAACTTGGGGGAAAAACTGTTTTTT
>TRBJ1-2|.|.|TRBV13
CASSLEGGRGSGYTF
TGTGCCAGCAGCTTAGAGGGCGGCAGGGGATCGGGCTACACCTTC
>TRBJ2-1|TRBD1|many|TRBV2
CASSERQGAHEQFF
TGTGCCAGCAGTGAAAGACAGGGGGCCCATGAGCAGTTCTTC
>TRBJ2-7|TRBD2|many|TRBV6-1
CASSTQTSGSYEQYF
TGTGCCAGCAGCACTCAGACTAGCGGGAGTTACGAGCAGTACTTC
>TRBJ2-1|.|many|TRBV5-8
CASSLARLGYNEQFF
TGTGCCAGCAGCTTGGCTCGGCTAGGTTACAATGAGCAGTTCTTC
>TRBJ1-3|TRBD1|many|TRBV3-1
CASSLHRTGDRAAGNTIYF
TGTGCCAGCAGCCTGCACCGGACAGGGGATAGAGCGGCTGGAAACACCATATATTTT
>TRBJ1-1|.|.|TRBV11-2
CASSFYICSARVILEVNTEAFF
.
>TRBJ1-1|TRBD1|many|TRBV7-8
CASSPLGSGQGPNTEAFF
TGTGCCAGCAGCCCCCTGGGGTCGGGACAGGGGCCGAACACTGAAGCTTTCTTT
>TRBJ2-5|.|.|TRBV5-1
CASSQAGETQYF
TGCGCCAGCAGCCAGGCCGGAGAGACCCAGTACTTC
>TRBJ1-2|.|.|TRBV24-1
CATSDRNNIYGYTF
TGTGCCACCAGTGATCGGAACAACATCTATGGCTACACCTTC
>TRBJ1-2|.|many|TRBV29-1
CSVEGGAFYGYTF
TGCAGCGTTGAAGGGGGGGCGTTCTATGGCTACACCTTC
>TRBJ2-5|TRBD1|many|TRBV19
CASSEDRVQETQYF
TGTGCCAGTTCGGAGGACAGGGTCCAAGAGACCCAGTACTTC
>TRBJ1-1|.|.|TRBV27
CASSPASGDVPEAFF
TGTGCCAGCTCCCCCGCTTCGGGCGACGTACCTGAAGCTTTCTTT